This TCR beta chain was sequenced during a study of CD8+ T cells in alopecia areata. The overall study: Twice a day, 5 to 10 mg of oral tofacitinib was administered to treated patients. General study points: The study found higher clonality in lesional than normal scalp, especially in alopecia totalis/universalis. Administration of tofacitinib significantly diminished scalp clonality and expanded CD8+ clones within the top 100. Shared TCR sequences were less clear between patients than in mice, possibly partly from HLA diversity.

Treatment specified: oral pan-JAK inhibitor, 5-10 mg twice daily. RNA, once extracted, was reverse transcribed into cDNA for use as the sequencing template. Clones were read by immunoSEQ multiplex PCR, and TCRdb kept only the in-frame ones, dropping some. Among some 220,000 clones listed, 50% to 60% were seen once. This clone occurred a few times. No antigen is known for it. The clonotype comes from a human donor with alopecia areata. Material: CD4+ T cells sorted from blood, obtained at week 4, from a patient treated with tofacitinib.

DNA of the CDR3: TGCAGCGTTGCTGAAACTGAAGCTTTCTTT. Protein sequence: CSVAETEAFF. This chain connects TRBV29-1 to TRBJ1-1, with D unresolved. This CDR3 is built from 10 residues. V lost 4 bases to trimming and J lost 5 bases, with 5 bases between them. Germline-derived CDR1 and CDR2 are SQVTM and ANQGSEA.